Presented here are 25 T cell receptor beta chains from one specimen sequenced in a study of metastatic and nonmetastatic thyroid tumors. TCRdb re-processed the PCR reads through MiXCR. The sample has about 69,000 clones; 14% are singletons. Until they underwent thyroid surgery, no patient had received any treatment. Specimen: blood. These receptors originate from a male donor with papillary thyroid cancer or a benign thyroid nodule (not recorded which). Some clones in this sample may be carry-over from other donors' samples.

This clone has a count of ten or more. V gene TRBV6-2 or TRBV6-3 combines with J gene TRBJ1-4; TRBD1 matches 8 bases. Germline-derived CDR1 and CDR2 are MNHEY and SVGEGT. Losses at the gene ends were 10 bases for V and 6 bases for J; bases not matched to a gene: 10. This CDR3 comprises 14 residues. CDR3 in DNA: TGTGCCACCACAGGGGGACAGGATTATGAAAAACTGTTTTTT. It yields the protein CATTGGQDYEKLFF.

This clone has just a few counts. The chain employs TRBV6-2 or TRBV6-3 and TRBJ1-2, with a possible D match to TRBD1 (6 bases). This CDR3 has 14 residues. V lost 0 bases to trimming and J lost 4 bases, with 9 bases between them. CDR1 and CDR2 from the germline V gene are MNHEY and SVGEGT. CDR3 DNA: TGTGCCAGCAGTTACTCACCCAGGGGCTATGGCTACACCTTC. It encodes CASSYSPRGYGYTF.

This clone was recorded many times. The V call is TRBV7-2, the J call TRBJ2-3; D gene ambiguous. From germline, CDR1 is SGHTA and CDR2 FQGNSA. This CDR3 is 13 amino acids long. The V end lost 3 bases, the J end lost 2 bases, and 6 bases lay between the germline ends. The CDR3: CASSFTITDTQYF. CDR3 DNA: TGTGCCAGCAGCTTCACTATCACAGATACGCAGTATTTT.

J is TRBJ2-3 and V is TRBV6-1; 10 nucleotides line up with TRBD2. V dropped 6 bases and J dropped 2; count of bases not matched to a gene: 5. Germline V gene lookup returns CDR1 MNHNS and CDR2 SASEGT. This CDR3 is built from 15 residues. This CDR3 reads CASRLAGEITDTQYF. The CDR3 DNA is TGTGCCAGCAGGCTAGCGGGGGAGATCACAGATACGCAGTATTTT.

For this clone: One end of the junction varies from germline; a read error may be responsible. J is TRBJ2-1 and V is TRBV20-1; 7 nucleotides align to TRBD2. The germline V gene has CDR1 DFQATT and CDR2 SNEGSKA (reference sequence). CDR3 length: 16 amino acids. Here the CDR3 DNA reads TGCAGTGCTAGAGAGGCTAGCGGTAGCTCCTACAATGAGCAGCTCTTC. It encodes CSAREASGSSYNEQLF.

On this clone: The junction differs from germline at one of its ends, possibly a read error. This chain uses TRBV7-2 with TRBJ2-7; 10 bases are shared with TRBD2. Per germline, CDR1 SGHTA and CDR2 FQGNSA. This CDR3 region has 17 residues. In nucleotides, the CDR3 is TGTGCCAGAAGCTTAGTGCCGGGACTAGCGCCATCCTACGAGCAGTACTTC. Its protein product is CARSLVPGLAPSYEQYF.

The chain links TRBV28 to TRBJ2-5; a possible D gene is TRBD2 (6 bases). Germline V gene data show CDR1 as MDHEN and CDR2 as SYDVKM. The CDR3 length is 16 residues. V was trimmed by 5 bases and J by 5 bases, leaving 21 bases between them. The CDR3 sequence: CASSPPRRALWETQYF. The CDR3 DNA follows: TGTGCCAGCAGTCCCCCCAGGAGGGCTTTATGGGAGACCCAGTACTTC.

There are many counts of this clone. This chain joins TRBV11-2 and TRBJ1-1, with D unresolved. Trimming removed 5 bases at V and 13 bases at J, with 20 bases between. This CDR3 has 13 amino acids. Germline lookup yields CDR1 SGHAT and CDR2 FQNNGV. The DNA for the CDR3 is TGTGCCAGCAGCACGATTACCCGCCCCGGGCATTTCTTT. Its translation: CASSTITRPGHFF.

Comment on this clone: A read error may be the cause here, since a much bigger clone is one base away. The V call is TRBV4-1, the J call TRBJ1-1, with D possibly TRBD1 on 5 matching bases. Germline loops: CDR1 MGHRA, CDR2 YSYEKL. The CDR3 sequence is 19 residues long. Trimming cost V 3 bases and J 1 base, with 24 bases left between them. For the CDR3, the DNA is TGCGCCAGCAGCCAGACAAGGCAGGGACTGTTAAAAAGGAACACTGAAGCTTTCTTT. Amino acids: CASSQTRQGLLKRNTEAFF.

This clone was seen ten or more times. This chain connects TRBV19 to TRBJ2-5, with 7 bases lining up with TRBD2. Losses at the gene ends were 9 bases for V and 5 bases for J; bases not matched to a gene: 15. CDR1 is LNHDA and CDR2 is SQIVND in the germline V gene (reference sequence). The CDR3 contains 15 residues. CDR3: CARESGRENGETQYF. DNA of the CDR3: TGTGCCAGGGAGTCAGGGAGGGAAAATGGGGAGACCCAGTACTTC.

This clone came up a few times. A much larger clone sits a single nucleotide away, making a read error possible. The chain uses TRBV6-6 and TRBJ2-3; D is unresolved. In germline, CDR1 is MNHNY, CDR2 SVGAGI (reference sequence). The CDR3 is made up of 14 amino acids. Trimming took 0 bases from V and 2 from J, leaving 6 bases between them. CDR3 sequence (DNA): TGTGCCAGCAGTTACTCTAGTTCCACAGATACGCAGTATTTT. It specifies CASSYSSSTDTQYF.

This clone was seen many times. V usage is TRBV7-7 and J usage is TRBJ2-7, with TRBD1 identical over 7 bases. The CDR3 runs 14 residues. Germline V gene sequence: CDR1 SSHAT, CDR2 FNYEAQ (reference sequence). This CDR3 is CASSARDRENEQYV. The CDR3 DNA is TGTGCTAGCAGCGCCCGGGACAGAGAAAACGAGCAGTACGTC.

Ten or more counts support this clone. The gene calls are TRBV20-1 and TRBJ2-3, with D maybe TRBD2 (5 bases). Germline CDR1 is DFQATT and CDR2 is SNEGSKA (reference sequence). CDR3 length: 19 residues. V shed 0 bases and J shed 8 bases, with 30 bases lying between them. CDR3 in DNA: TGCAGTGCTAGAGATCTTGAGGCTCAAAGCAGGCCCCTCGAGGGTACGCAGTATTTT. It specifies CSARDLEAQSRPLEGTQYF.

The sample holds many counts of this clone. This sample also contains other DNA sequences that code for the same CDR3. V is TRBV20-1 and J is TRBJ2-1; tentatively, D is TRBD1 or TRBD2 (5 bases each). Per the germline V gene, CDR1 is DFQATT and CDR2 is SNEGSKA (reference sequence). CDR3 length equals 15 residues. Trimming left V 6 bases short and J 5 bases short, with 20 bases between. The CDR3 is CSASFGAGLNNEQFF. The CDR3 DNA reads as TGCAGTGCCTCCTTCGGGGCAGGGCTAAACAATGAGCAGTTCTTC.

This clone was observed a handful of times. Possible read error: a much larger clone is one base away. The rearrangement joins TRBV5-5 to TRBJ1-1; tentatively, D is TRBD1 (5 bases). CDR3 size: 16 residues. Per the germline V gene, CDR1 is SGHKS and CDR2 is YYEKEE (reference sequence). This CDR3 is CASSLEGYGGYTKAFF. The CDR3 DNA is TGTGCCAGCAGCTTGGAGGGGTACGGGGGATACACTAAAGCTTTCTTT.

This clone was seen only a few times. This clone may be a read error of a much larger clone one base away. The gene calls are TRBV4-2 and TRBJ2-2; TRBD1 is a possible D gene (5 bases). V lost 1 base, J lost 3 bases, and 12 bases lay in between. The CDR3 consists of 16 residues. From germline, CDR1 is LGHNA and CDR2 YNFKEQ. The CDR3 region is CASSQGSGADTGELFF. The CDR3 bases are TGTGCCAGCAGCCAAGGGTCTGGGGCCGACACCGGGGAGCTGTTTTTT.

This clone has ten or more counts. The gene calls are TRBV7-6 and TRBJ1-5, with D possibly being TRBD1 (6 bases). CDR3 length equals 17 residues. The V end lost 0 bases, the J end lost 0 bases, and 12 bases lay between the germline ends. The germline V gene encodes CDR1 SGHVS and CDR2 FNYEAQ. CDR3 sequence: CASSLAGGAYSNQPQHF. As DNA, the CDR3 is TGTGCCAGCAGCTTAGCGGGGGGCGCTTATAGCAATCAGCCCCAGCATTTT.

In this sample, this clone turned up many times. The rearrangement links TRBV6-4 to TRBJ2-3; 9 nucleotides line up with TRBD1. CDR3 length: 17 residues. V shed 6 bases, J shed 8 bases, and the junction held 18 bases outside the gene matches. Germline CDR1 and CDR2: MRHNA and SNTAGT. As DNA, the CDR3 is TGTGCCAGCAGCCTGACTGTACAGGGGGCGAAAACGGGTACGCAGTATTTT. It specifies CASSLTVQGAKTGTQYF.

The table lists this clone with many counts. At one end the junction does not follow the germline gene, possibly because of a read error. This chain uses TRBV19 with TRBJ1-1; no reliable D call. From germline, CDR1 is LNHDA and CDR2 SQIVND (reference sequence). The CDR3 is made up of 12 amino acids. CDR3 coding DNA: TGTGCCAGTAGAATAGGGAACACTGAAGCTTTCTTT. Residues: CASRIGNTEAFF.

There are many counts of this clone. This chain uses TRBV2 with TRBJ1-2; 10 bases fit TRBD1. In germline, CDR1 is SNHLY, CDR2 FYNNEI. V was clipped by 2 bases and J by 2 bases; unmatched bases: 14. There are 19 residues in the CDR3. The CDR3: CASSETPGQGIVGNYGYTF. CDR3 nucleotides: TGTGCCAGCAGTGAAACACCGGGACAGGGGATAGTGGGAAACTATGGCTACACCTTC.

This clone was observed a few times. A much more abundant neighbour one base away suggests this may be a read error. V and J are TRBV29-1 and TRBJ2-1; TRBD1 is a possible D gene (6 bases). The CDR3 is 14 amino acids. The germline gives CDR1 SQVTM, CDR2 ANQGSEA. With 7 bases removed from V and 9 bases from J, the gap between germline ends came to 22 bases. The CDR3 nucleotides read TGCAGCGCTATGGGGTTTACGGGACATCTTGAGCAGTTCTTC. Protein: CSAMGFTGHLEQFF.

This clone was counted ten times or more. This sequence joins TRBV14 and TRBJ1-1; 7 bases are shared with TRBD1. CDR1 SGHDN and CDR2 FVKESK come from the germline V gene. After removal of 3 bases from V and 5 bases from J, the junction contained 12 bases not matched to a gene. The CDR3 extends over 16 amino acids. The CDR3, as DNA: TGTGCCAGCAGCCACCACAAGACAGGGCTCTGGACTGAAGCTTTCTTT. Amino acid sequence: CASSHHKTGLWTEAFF.

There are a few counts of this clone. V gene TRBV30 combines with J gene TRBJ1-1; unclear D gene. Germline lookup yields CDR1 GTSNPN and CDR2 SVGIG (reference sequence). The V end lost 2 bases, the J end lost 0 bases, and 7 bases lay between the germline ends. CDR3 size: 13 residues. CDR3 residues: CAWSRTVNTEAFF. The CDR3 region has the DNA TGTGCCTGGAGTCGGACGGTGAACACTGAAGCTTTCTTT. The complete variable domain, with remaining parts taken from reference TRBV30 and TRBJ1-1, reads SQTIHQWPATLVQPVGSPLSLECTVEGTSNPNLYWYRQAAGRGLQLLFYSVGIGQISSEVPQNLSASRPQDRQFILSSKKLLLSDSGFYLCAWSRTVNTEAFFGQGTRLTVV.

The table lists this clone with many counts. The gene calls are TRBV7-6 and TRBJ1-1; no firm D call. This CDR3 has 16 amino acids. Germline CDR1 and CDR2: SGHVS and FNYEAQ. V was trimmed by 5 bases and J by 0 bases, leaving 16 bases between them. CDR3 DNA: TGTGCCAGCAGCCCTGCAAACACGCCAATGAACACTGAAGCTTTCTTT. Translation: CASSPANTPMNTEAFF.

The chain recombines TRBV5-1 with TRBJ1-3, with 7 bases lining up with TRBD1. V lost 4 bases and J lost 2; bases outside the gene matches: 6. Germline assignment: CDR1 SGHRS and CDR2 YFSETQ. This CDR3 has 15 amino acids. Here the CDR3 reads CASSIRQGTGNTIYF. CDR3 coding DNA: TGCGCCAGCAGCATACGACAGGGAACTGGAAACACCATATATTTT.